This TCR beta chain appears in the sequencing data of a study of identical twins. Using its own MiXCR run on the 5' RACE reads, TCRdb lists one record per CDR3 protein. The sample shows roughly 1,500,000 distinct CDR3 sequences, less than 35% of them seen only once. On this clonotype: The antigen is undetermined. Possible read error: a much larger clone is one base away.

The CDR3 covers 14 residues. Germline assignment: CDR1 MNHEY and CDR2 SVGAGI. After removal of 7 bases from V and 4 bases from J, the junction contained 9 bases not matched to a gene. Study observations and caveats: Model-predicted out-of-frame TCR alpha sharing fell below observed values in monozygotic twins.

The chain joins TRBV6-5 to TRBJ1-2, with 7 bases fitting TRBD1. The sequencing input was cord blood. The TCR was taken from a newborn girl in good health. CDR3 DNA: TGTGCCAGCACCACGGACAGGTGGAGCTATGGCTACACCTTC. It codes for CASTTDRWSYGYTF.